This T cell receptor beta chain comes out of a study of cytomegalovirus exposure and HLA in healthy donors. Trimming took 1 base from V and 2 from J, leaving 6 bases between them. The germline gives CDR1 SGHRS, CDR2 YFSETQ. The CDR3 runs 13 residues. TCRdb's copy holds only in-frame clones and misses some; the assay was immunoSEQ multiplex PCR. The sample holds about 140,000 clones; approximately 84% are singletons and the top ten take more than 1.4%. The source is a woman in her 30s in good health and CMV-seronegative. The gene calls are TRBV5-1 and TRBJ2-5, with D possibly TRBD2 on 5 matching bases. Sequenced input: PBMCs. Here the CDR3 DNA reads TGCGCCAGCAGCTTGACTAGTCAAGAGACCCAGTACTTC. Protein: CASSLTSQETQYF.